The next 4 T cell receptor beta chains were all read from a single sample in a study of shared clonotypes between healthy human individuals. Assay: immunoSEQ multiplex PCR; the TCRdb copy retains only in-frame clones and omits some. Counted here are more than 900,000 clones, about 84% occurring once; the ten biggest clones make up 0.5% to 0.65%. Input material: memory CD4+ T cells from PBMCs. Regarding subset: CD45RA-negative fraction. Receptors were obtained from a man between 18 and 29 years old in good health. Some clones in this sample may be carry-over from other donors' samples.

The chain uses TRBV29-1 and TRBJ2-7, with D maybe TRBD2 (6 bases). V gave up 4 bases and J gave up 5 bases, with 15 bases separating them. Germline values: CDR1 SQVTM, CDR2 ANQGSEA. The CDR3 sequence is 13 residues long. The CDR3 coding sequence is TGCAGCGTTGGGACTACCCCCGCCCACGAGCAGTACTTC. As protein: CSVGTTPAHEQYF.

A note on this clone: Other DNA sequences in this specimen translate into the identical CDR3. This chain links TRBV5-1 with TRBJ1-1; TRBD1 matches 7 bases. With V trimmed by 4 bases and J by 0 bases, 3 bases remained unmatched. The CDR3 consists of 14 residues. Germline V CDR1 and CDR2: SGHRS, YFSETQ. The CDR3 reads CASSLQGMNTEAFF. In DNA, the CDR3 is TGCGCCAGCAGCCTACAGGGGATGAACACTGAAGCTTTCTTT.

The chain joins TRBV18 to TRBJ1-3; no firm D call. The germline V and J ends were trimmed by 2 bases and 4 bases, with 9 bases remaining between them. Germline V CDR1 and CDR2: KGHSH, LQKENI. CDR3 length: 14 amino acids. The CDR3 sequence is CASSPEGVGNTIYF. The CDR3 nucleotides read TGTGCCAGCTCACCAGAGGGAGTGGGAAACACCATATATTTT.

With respect to this clone: The sample carries other DNA sequences with the same CDR3. The chain carries TRBV19 and TRBJ2-2, with D uncertain. Deletions cut 2 bases from V and 6 bases from J, with 7 bases between. Germline V gene lookup returns CDR1 LNHDA and CDR2 SQIVND (reference sequence). This CDR3 region has 13 residues. The CDR3 DNA follows: TGTGCCAGTAGTATATATGCACCCGGGGAGCTGTTTTTT. This translates into CASSIYAPGELFF.